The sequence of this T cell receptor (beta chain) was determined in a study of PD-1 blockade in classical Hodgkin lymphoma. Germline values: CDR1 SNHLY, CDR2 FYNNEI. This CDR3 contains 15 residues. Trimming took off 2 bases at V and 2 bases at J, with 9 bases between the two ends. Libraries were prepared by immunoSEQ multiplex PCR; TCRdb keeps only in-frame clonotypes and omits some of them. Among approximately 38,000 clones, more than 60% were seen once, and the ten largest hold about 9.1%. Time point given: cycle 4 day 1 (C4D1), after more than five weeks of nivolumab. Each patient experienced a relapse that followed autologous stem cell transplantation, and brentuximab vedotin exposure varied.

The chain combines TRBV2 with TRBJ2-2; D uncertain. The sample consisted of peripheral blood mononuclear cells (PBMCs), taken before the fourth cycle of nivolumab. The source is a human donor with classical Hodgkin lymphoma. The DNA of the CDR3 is TGTGCCAGCAGTGAATGGCCAAAAAACACCGGGGAGCTGTTTTTT. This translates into CASSEWPKNTGELFF.